A single sample is the source of the 24 T cell receptor beta chains below, sequenced in a study of T cells in Graves' hyperthyroidism and ophthalmopathy. RNA transcripts were the template for amplifying TCR beta CDR3 regions. HTBI primers were the set used in a first-round RT-PCR of the TCR CDR3. TCRdb re-called the multiplex PCR reads with MiXCR, one entry per CDR3 protein. The sample includes 600,000 to 650,000 distinct CDR3 sequences, 16% of them seen just once. The specimen sequenced was blood. The receptors were gathered from a woman aged 25-40 years with Graves' hyperthyroidism.

The sample holds many counts of this clonotype. V and J are TRBV2 and TRBJ1-3, with D maybe TRBD1 (6 bases). The germline CDR1 and CDR2 sequences are SNHLY and FYNNEI. Trimming removed 6 bases at V and 4 bases at J, with 22 bases between. The CDR3 extends over 17 amino acids. The chain's CDR3 is CASRRSTLRGGGNTIYF. The CDR3 DNA follows: TGTGCCAGCAGGCGGTCTACCCTCAGGGGTGGAGGAAACACCATATATTTT.

This clonotype was recorded a few times. The chain has TRBV20-1 and TRBJ2-1, with 13 bases identical to TRBD2. J lost 7 bases, V lost 4 bases, and 4 bases had no gene match. The V gene's germline CDR1 is DFQATT and CDR2 SNEGSKA (reference sequence). The CDR3 length is 14 residues. The CDR3 sequence is CSAKLAGGINEQFF. The CDR3 region has the DNA TGCAGTGCTAAACTAGCGGGAGGGATAAATGAGCAGTTCTTC.

The chain has TRBV20-1 and TRBJ2-5; tentative D call: TRBD2 (6 bases). This CDR3 is built from 12 residues. Germline CDR1 reads DFQATT; CDR2 reads SNEGSKA (reference sequence). Trimming pared 6 bases from V and 3 bases from J, leaving 11 bases between. Here the CDR3 reads CSAPGLKETQYF. CDR3 sequence (DNA): TGCAGTGCCCCGGGACTCAAAGAGACCCAGTACTTC.

This clonotype appeared a few times. The V call is TRBV10-3, the J call TRBJ2-5; TRBD2 is a possible D gene (5 bases). Trimming stripped 1 base from V and 13 bases from J, with 22 bases between. Germline V gene data show CDR1 as ENHRY and CDR2 as SYGVKD. The CDR3 runs to 15 residues. This CDR3 is CAISEWQATSGFLYF. The CDR3 bases are TGTGCCATCAGTGAGTGGCAGGCGACCAGCGGTTTCCTGTACTTC.

This clonotype was found a few times. The chain links TRBV12-5 to TRBJ2-3, with 12 bases that match TRBD2. CDR1 LGHNT and CDR2 FRNRAP come from the germline V gene. Trimming removed 5 bases from V and 7 bases from J; junction bases left unmatched: 10. The CDR3 spans 16 residues. CDR3 region: CASGQPSGRGRNTQYF. CDR3 bases: TGTGCTAGTGGTCAACCTAGCGGGAGGGGACGGAATACGCAGTATTTT.

This clonotype showed up just a few times. The chain is built from TRBV7-9 and TRBJ2-5; unclear D gene. The CDR3 length is 15 residues. Germline V gene sequence: CDR1 SEHNR, CDR2 FQNEAQ (reference sequence). Trimming left V 6 bases short and J 5 bases short, with 19 bases between. The CDR3 spells CASRFGAAIGETQYF. The CDR3 DNA reads TGTGCCAGCAGGTTCGGTGCGGCAATCGGGGAGACCCAGTACTTC.

This clonotype was seen ten or more times. V usage is TRBV20-1 and J usage is TRBJ2-5; D gene unclear. Trimming removed 2 bases from V and 3 bases from J, with 10 bases in between. CDR3 length: 13 residues. Germline V gene lookup returns CDR1 DFQATT and CDR2 SNEGSKA (reference sequence). The CDR3 DNA reads as TGCAGTGCTAGAAAGCAGATGAAAGAGACCCAGTACTTC. Translating gives CSARKQMKETQYF.

This clonotype was found many times. The chain uses TRBV28 and TRBJ2-6; no firm D call. CDR1 is MDHEN and CDR2 is SYDVKM in the germline V gene. This CDR3 comprises 12 residues. The V and J ends lost 7 bases and 0 bases respectively, with 1 base between them. The CDR3 DNA reads TGTGCCAGCACCTCTGGGGCCAACGTCCTGACTTTC. This codes for CASTSGANVLTF.

A remark on this clonotype: Compared with germline, one end of the junction differs, possibly owing to a read error. This chain uses TRBV7-9 with TRBJ2-1; weak D call: TRBD1 (5 bases). CDR1 is SEHNR, CDR2 FQNEAQ, per germline (reference sequence). There are 16 residues in the CDR3. The CDR3: CASSSDTGRFYNKQFF. CDR3 DNA sequence: TGTGCCAGCAGCTCGGACACCGGGCGTTTCTACAATAAGCAGTTCTTC.

In this sample, this clonotype turned up many times. The rearrangement links TRBV12-3 or TRBV12-4 to TRBJ1-2; D is possibly TRBD1 (6 bases). The CDR3 covers 14 residues. Trimming took off 3 bases at V and 8 bases at J, with 16 bases between the two ends. The CDR3 nucleotides are TGTGCCAGCAGTTTGCATGCGGGGGGCGAAGGCTACACCTTC. Protein product: CASSLHAGGEGYTF.

Only a few counts were recorded for this clonotype. The chain recombines TRBV20-1 with TRBJ2-3, with TRBD2 matching 12 bases. CDR1 is DFQATT, CDR2 SNEGSKA, per germline (reference sequence). Germline trimming cut 1 base from V and 0 bases from J; bases unmatched to any gene: 11. CDR3 length: 19 residues. The CDR3 reads CSARASGRAMLTSTDTQYF. The CDR3 region has the DNA TGCAGTGCTAGAGCTAGCGGGAGGGCCATGCTTACTAGCACAGATACGCAGTATTTT.

Note on this clonotype: Its ends do not fully match the called genes, so a read error is possible. V usage is TRBV7-2 and J usage is TRBJ1-1, with 7 bases aligning to TRBD1. The CDR3 runs to 15 residues. Germline V gene sequence: CDR1 SGHTA, CDR2 FQGNSA. The CDR3 coding sequence is TGTGCCAGCAGCGTACAGGGGACCATTAACACTGAAGCTTCCTTT. Translated: CASSVQGTINTEASF.

This clonotype was observed a few times. V and J are TRBV28 and TRBJ2-7; 12 bases are shared with TRBD1. CDR1 and CDR2 from the germline V gene are MDHEN and SYDVKM. Unmatched junction bases numbered 4, after V lost 8 bases and J lost 5 bases. The CDR3 extends over 13 amino acids. In DNA, the CDR3 is TGTGCCAGCCGGGACAGGGGGCTTGACGAGCAGTACTTC. This encodes CASRDRGLDEQYF.

This clonotype was seen a few times. J is TRBJ1-2 and V is TRBV18; TRBD1 is a possible D gene (6 bases). CDR1 is KGHSH and CDR2 is LQKENI in the germline V gene. The CDR3 has 14 amino acids. The ends were cut back, 3 bases at V and 3 bases at J, with 11 bases in the middle. The CDR3 nucleotides are TGTGCCAGCTCACCTCGGACAGCCGACTATGGCTACACCTTC. Translating gives CASSPRTADYGYTF. The whole variable domain, filled in from reference TRBV18 and TRBJ1-2, reads NAGVMQNPRHLVRRRGQEARLRCSPMKGHSHVYWYRQLPEEGLKFMVYLQKENIIDESGMPKERFSAEFPKEGPSILRIQQVVRGDSAAYFCASSPRTADYGYTFGSGTRLTVV.

This clonotype came up many times. The rearrangement uses TRBV12-5 and TRBJ1-3; no reliable D call. The CDR3 runs to 12 residues. Germline loops: CDR1 LGHNT, CDR2 FRNRAP. Trimming shortened V by 7 bases and J by 5 bases, and 9 bases separated the two germline ends. The CDR3 region has the DNA TGTGCTAGTGCCGCACAGCGAAACACCATATATTTT. Protein sequence: CASAAQRNTIYF.

This clonotype was counted many times. The chain links TRBV7-2 to TRBJ2-7; D may be TRBD1 (6 bases). Germline-derived CDR1 and CDR2 are SGHTA and FQGNSA. Trimming stripped 5 bases from V and 0 bases from J, with 20 bases between. The CDR3 totals 17 residues. In DNA, the CDR3 is TGTGCCAGCAGCCGAGAGGCGGACAGCCTCATCTCCTACGAGCAGTACTTC. Encoded protein: CASSREADSLISYEQYF.

Concerning this clonotype itself: A read error may explain this, as a much larger clone is one base away. The chain employs TRBV20-1 and TRBJ1-2; D remains unclear. Looked up from germline, CDR1 is DFQATT and CDR2 is SNEGSKA (reference sequence). This CDR3 is built from 9 residues. Trimming removed 7 bases from V and 6 bases from J, with 6 bases in between. The CDR3 DNA reads TGCAGTGGTCCTCATGGCTACACCTTC. Translated, it gives CSGPHGYTF.

This clonotype was detected once. At one end, the junction sequence differs from germline, possibly due to a read error. J is TRBJ2-1 and V is TRBV7-9; D might be TRBD1 or TRBD2, each matching 5 bases. The CDR3 length is 18 residues. Germline V gene sequence: CDR1 SEHNR, CDR2 FQNEAQ (reference sequence). This chain's CDR3 is CASRHGRGRGGSYNEQFF. The DNA for the CDR3 is TGCGCCAGCAGGCACGGCCGGGGTAGGGGTGGCTCCTACAATGAGCAGTTCTTC.

This clonotype has ten or more counts. This CDR3 is CASSEGRDTDTQYF. The CDR3 bases are TGTGCCAGCAGTGAAGGGCGGGACACAGATACGCAGTATTTT. The chain employs TRBV2 and TRBJ2-3; possible D gene TRBD2, 6 bases. V lost 1 base to trimming and J lost 2 bases, with 7 bases between them. The CDR3 runs 14 residues. In germline, CDR1 is SNHLY, CDR2 FYNNEI.

CDR3 residues: CASRQDSNTQYF. The CDR3 nucleotides read TGTGCCAGCAGGCAGGACAGTAATACGCAGTATTTT. V gene TRBV2 combines with J gene TRBJ2-3, with a possible D match to TRBD1 (6 bases). The CDR3 is 12 amino acids. The germline gives CDR1 SNHLY, CDR2 FYNNEI. V was pared by 6 bases and J by 7 bases, with 11 bases between.

A remark on this clonotype: One end of the junction fails to match germline, which may point to a read error. The rearrangement uses TRBV5-5 and TRBJ2-1; perhaps D is TRBD1 or TRBD2 (7 bases each). Germline CDR1 is SGHKS and CDR2 is YYEKEE (reference sequence). The CDR3 has 15 residues. This CDR3 is CTSRAGQWVHNEQFF. The CDR3 nucleotides read TGTACCAGCAGAGCGGGACAGTGGGTCCACAATGAGCAGTTCTTC. Full variable domain (missing parts from reference TRBV5-5 and TRBJ2-1): DAGVTQSPTHLIKTRGQQVTLRCSPISGHKSVSWYQQVLGQGPQFIFQYYEKEERGRGNFPDRFSARQFPNYSSELNVNALLLGDSALYLCTSRAGQWVHNEQFFGPGTRLTVL.

The rearrangement joins TRBV7-2 to TRBJ2-6; possible D gene TRBD2, 6 bases. Germline CDR1 SGHTA, CDR2 FQGNSA. V was pared by 5 bases and J by 0 bases, with 17 bases between. The CDR3 sequence is 18 residues long. The CDR3 sequence is CASSPAGSTISGANVLTF. CDR3 coding DNA: TGTGCCAGCAGCCCCGCGGGATCCACGATCTCTGGGGCCAACGTCCTGACTTTC.

This rearrangement joins TRBV5-6 to TRBJ2-1; TRBD2 aligns across 7 bases. The CDR3 is made up of 17 amino acids. J gave up 1 base and V 0 bases, and 7 bases lay outside the gene matches. The germline gives CDR1 SGHDT, CDR2 YYEEEE. The CDR3, as DNA: TGTGCCAGCAGCTTGGTGTCAACGGGGGGTTCCTACAATGAGCAGTTCTTC. Protein: CASSLVSTGGSYNEQFF.

There are many counts of this clonotype. The chain combines TRBV28 with TRBJ2-1; D gene uncertain. Per germline, CDR1 MDHEN and CDR2 SYDVKM. Trimming took 4 bases from V and 8 from J, leaving 18 bases between them. CDR3 length: 15 amino acids. CDR3 residues: CASSSLGPFRHEQFF. CDR3 in DNA: TGTGCCAGCAGTTCCCTAGGGCCCTTCCGCCATGAGCAGTTCTTC.